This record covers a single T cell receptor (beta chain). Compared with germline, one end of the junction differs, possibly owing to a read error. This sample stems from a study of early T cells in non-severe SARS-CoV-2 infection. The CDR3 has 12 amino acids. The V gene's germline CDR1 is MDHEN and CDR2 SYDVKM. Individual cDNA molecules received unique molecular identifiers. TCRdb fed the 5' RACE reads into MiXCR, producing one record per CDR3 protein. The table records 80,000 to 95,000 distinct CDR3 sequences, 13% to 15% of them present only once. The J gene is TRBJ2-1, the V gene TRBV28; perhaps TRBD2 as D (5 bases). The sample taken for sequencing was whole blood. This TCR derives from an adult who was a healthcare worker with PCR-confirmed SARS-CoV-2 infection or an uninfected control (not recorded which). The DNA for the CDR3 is TGTGCCGGCAGTTCCCTAGCAAGCGAGCAGTTCTTC. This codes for CAGSSLASEQFF. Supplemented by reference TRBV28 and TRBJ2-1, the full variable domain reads DVKVTQSSRYLVKRTGEKVFLECVQDMDHENMFWYRQDPGLGLRLIYFSYDVKMKEKGDIPEGYSVSREKKERFSLILESASTNQTSMYLCAGSSLASEQFFGPGTRLTVL.